This TCR beta chain derives from a study of blood T cell repertoires in COVID-19. Study as a whole: The United States, Italy and Spain supplied acute and convalescent COVID-19 samples. Sample material is recorded as cDNA or gDNA derived from T cells, B-cell-depleted T cells, or PBMCs.

TCRdb's copy holds only in-frame clones and misses some; the assay was immunoSEQ multiplex PCR. The table records around 99,000 clones, roughly 80% of them present only once. Material: peripheral blood. This receptor was identified in a woman aged 55-70 years with acute or convalescent COVID-19.

The CDR3 DNA follows: TGTGCCAGCAGTGAAGCCTTGAGGGAAAAACTGTTTTTT. This translates into CASSEALREKLFF. The chain uses TRBV2 and TRBJ1-4; D gene uncertain. Germline CDR1 reads SNHLY; CDR2 reads FYNNEI. The CDR3 has 13 residues. V dropped 0 bases and J dropped 8 bases, with 7 bases sitting between them.